These 24 T cell receptor beta chains originate from one sample sequenced in a study of radiation and T cells in renal cell carcinoma. As to time point: blood 4 weeks post-SBRT, at nephrectomy. The sample's treatment: 15 Gy SBRT to primary tumor, nephrectomy 4 weeks later. Generated by immunoSEQ multiplex PCR, the TCRdb table keeps only in-frame clones and is missing some. The sample lists over 120,000 clones, around nine tenths seen once, with about a sixth in the top ten. This specimen was blood, taken from a patient whose treatment included radiotherapy and nephrectomy. The receptor source for this set is a woman aged 45-65 years with renal cell carcinoma.

The V gene is TRBV6-5, the J gene TRBJ1-2; D may be TRBD1 (5 bases). Germline V gives CDR1 MNHEY, CDR2 SVGAGI. The ends were cut back, 8 bases at V and 2 bases at J, with 12 bases in the middle. The CDR3 runs 13 residues. CDR3 loop: CASHLQANYGYTF. The CDR3 DNA is TGTGCCAGCCACCTACAGGCAAACTATGGCTACACCTTC.

The genes are TRBV5-4 and TRBJ2-5; 7 bases fit TRBD1. From germline, CDR1 is SGHNT and CDR2 YYREEE (reference sequence). The trim removed 4 bases at V and 3 bases at J, leaving 9 bases unmatched. The CDR3 has 15 amino acids. The CDR3 DNA reads as TGTGCCAGCAGCGGACCGGGACAGAAGGAAGAGACCCAGTACTTC. Translating it yields CASSGPGQKEETQYF.

V and J are TRBV6-5 and TRBJ2-7, with 9 bases that match TRBD1. V shed 0 bases and J 1 base; nucleotides not matched to a gene: 4. Germline CDR1 and CDR2: MNHEY and SVGAGI. The CDR3 is 16 residues long. The CDR3 here is CASSYSFGTGSYEQYF. CDR3 DNA sequence: TGTGCCAGCAGTTACTCGTTCGGGACAGGGTCCTACGAGCAGTACTTC.

This clone was detected once. The rearrangement links TRBV7-9 to TRBJ1-3; no reliable D call. Germline-derived CDR1 and CDR2 are SEHNR and FQNEAQ (reference sequence). Trimming cost V 4 bases and J 0 bases, with 7 bases left between them. This CDR3 region has 14 residues. As DNA, the CDR3 is TGTGCCAGCAGCTCAGGCCTCTCTGGAAACACCATATATTTT. Protein: CASSSGLSGNTIYF.

The genes are TRBV5-5 and TRBJ2-7, with TRBD1 matching over 9 bases. J was trimmed by 4 bases and V by 1 base; bases with no gene match: 6. The germline CDR1 and CDR2 sequences are SGHKS and YYEKEE (reference sequence). The CDR3 runs to 15 residues. In DNA, the CDR3 is TGTGCCAGCAGCTTGTCGGGACAGGGTGGATACGAGCAGTACTTC. Its translation is CASSLSGQGGYEQYF.

The chain has TRBV4-2 and TRBJ1-3; D possibly corresponds to TRBD1 (5 bases). Trimming took off 1 base at V and 4 bases at J, with 11 bases between the two ends. The germline gives CDR1 LGHNA, CDR2 YNFKEQ. The length of the CDR3 is 15 residues. The chain's CDR3 is CASSQVAGDGNTIYF. The CDR3 DNA reads as TGTGCCAGCAGCCAAGTTGCGGGGGACGGAAACACCATATATTTT.

This clone showed up just once. CDR3 nucleotides: TGTGCCACCAGCAGAGATCCGGCAGCGGATGGAAACACCATATATTTT. Its protein is CATSRDPAADGNTIYF. The V call is TRBV15, the J call TRBJ1-3; D not resolved. This CDR3 has 16 residues. The V end was cut by 0 bases, the J end by 3 bases, with 12 bases between. The V gene's germline CDR1 is LNHNV and CDR2 YYDKDF (reference sequence). The whole variable domain, filled in from reference TRBV15 and TRBJ1-3, reads DAMVIQNPRYQVTQFGKPVTLSCSQTLNHNVMYWYQQKSSQAPKLLFHYYDKDFNNEADTPDNFQSRRPNTSFCFLDIRSPGLGDTAMYLCATSRDPAADGNTIYFGEGSWLTVV.

The chain uses TRBV9 and TRBJ1-2, with 8 nucleotides matching TRBD1. Unmatched junction bases numbered 4, after V lost 3 bases and J lost 3 bases. The CDR3 sequence is 14 residues long. Germline values: CDR1 SGDLS, CDR2 YYNGEE. CDR3 nucleotides: TGTGCCAGCAGCGCAGGACAGGGTTACTATGGCTACACCTTC. It yields the protein CASSAGQGYYGYTF.

This clone was seen once. The chain has TRBV27 and TRBJ2-3; D is perhaps TRBD2 (5 bases). V shed 6 bases and J shed 0 bases, with 13 bases lying between them. The germline V gene has CDR1 MNHEY and CDR2 SMNVEV (reference sequence). The CDR3 runs to 15 residues. The chain's CDR3 is CASRGERPSTDTQYF. DNA of the CDR3: TGTGCCAGCAGGGGTGAGCGGCCTAGCACAGATACGCAGTATTTT.

This sequence joins TRBV7-9 and TRBJ2-2, with 9 bases lining up with TRBD1. The CDR3 sequence is 15 residues long. The germline gives CDR1 SEHNR, CDR2 FQNEAQ (reference sequence). V dropped 5 bases and J dropped 3; count of bases not matched to a gene: 4. The CDR3 loop is CASSVTGGHTGELFF. Here the CDR3 DNA reads TGTGCCAGCAGCGTCACAGGGGGCCACACCGGGGAGCTGTTTTTT.

V and J are TRBV7-2 and TRBJ2-7; maybe TRBD2 (5 bases). CDR3 length: 14 amino acids. Germline V gene data show CDR1 as SGHTA and CDR2 as FQGNSA. V gave up 5 bases and J gave up 0 bases, with 11 bases separating them. For the CDR3, the DNA is TGTGCCAGCAGCCTTGAGCGGAACTCCTACGAGCAGTACTTC. This translates into CASSLERNSYEQYF.

This rearrangement joins TRBV18 to TRBJ2-5, with D unresolved. The CDR3 runs 14 residues. The V gene's germline CDR1 is KGHSH and CDR2 LQKENI. V gave up 6 bases and J gave up 2 bases, with 13 bases separating them. Here the CDR3 DNA reads TGTGCCAGCTCGGCCGGATGGAGACAAGAGACCCAGTACTTC. Residues: CASSAGWRQETQYF.

The CDR3 DNA reads TGTGCCAGCAGCCCGAGCATGGGGGAGACCCAGTACTTC. Translating gives CASSPSMGETQYF. This chain connects TRBV11-2 to TRBJ2-5; D gene unclear. Germline V gene lookup returns CDR1 SGHAT and CDR2 FQNNGV. CDR3 length equals 13 residues. V was shortened by 5 bases and J by 5 bases, with 12 bases between the two germline ends.

The chain couples TRBV27 to TRBJ1-5; D call uncertain. The CDR3 covers 13 residues. CDR1 and CDR2 from the germline V gene are MNHEY and SMNVEV (reference sequence). Trimming stripped 8 bases from V and 9 bases from J, with 17 bases between. Here the CDR3 reads CASAVVQAWPQHF. In nucleotides, the CDR3 is TGTGCCAGCGCCGTTGTGCAGGCTTGGCCCCAGCATTTT.

This chain uses TRBV7-6 with TRBJ2-1, with D hard to call. The CDR3 is 15 amino acids. V lost 5 bases, J lost 5 bases, and 16 bases lay in between. Per the germline V gene, CDR1 is SGHVS and CDR2 is FNYEAQ. The CDR3 region is CASSRGLLVNNEQFF. CDR3 DNA sequence: TGTGCCAGCAGCCGAGGATTGCTAGTCAACAATGAGCAGTTCTTC.

V gene TRBV21-1 combines with J gene TRBJ2-2; TRBD2, the D gene given by the table, was not confirmed from the DNA. TRBV21-1 corresponds to a pseudogene. This CDR3 spans 13 amino acids. The CDR3 loop is CASSNGHTGELFF. The CDR3 DNA sequence: TGTGCCAGCAGCAACGGTCACACCGGGGAGCTGTTTTTT.

The chain recombines TRBV19 with TRBJ1-1; 7 bases agree with TRBD1. V shed 5 bases, J shed 1 base, and the junction held 4 bases outside the gene matches. Germline CDR1 LNHDA, CDR2 SQIVND (reference sequence). The CDR3 has 14 amino acids. The CDR3 sequence: CASSFDRENTEAFF. The DNA for the CDR3 is TGTGCCAGTAGTTTCGACAGGGAGAACACTGAAGCTTTCTTT.

The chain is built from TRBV5-4 and TRBJ2-7; 11 nucleotides agree with TRBD1. From germline, CDR1 is SGHNT and CDR2 YYREEE (reference sequence). The CDR3 runs to 14 residues. After removal of 5 bases from V and 5 bases from J, the junction contained 6 bases not matched to a gene. CDR3 nucleotide sequence: TGTGCCAGCAGTTTACCGGGACAGGGGGACGAGCAGTACTTC. This translates into CASSLPGQGDEQYF.

The chain links TRBV7-9 to TRBJ2-6, with 12 bases fitting TRBD1. The length of the CDR3 is 18 residues. In germline, CDR1 is SEHNR, CDR2 FQNEAQ (reference sequence). Trimming took 4 bases from V and 1 from J; bases not matched to a gene: 5. CDR3 nucleotides: TGTGCCAGCAGCTCCCGGGACAGGGGGCAGTCTGGGGCCAACGTCCTGACTTTC. Encoded protein: CASSSRDRGQSGANVLTF. The full variable domain, rest sourced from reference TRBV7-9 and TRBJ2-6, is DTGVSQNPRHKITKRGQNVTFRCDPISEHNRLYWYRQTLGQGPEFLTYFQNEAQLEKSRLLSDRFSAERPKGSFSTLEIQRTEQGDSAMYLCASSSRDRGQSGANVLTFGAGSRLTVL.

The J gene is TRBJ2-7, the V gene TRBV7-2; D not certain. The ends were cut back, 0 bases at V and 4 bases at J, with 7 bases in the middle. Germline lookup yields CDR1 SGHTA and CDR2 FQGNSA. The CDR3 has 13 amino acids. The CDR3 DNA reads as TGTGCCAGCAGCTTAGCTGTAGTGTACGAGCAGTACTTC. It encodes CASSLAVVYEQYF.

This chain joins TRBV7-8 and TRBJ2-3; either TRBD1 or TRBD2 may supply D (5 bases each). Between the trimmed V and J ends, which lost 5 bases and 0 bases, there was a span of 9 bases. In germline, CDR1 is SGHVS, CDR2 FQNEAQ. The CDR3 length is 14 residues. CDR3 nucleotides: TGTGCCAGCAGCAATTGGGACAGCACAGATACGCAGTATTTT. It encodes CASSNWDSTDTQYF.

The J gene is TRBJ1-5, the V gene TRBV7-2; the D gene is possibly TRBD1 (6 bases). The CDR3 extends over 17 amino acids. Germline loops: CDR1 SGHTA, CDR2 FQGNSA. Trimming shortened V by 5 bases and J by 0 bases, and 17 bases separated the two germline ends. CDR3 in amino acids: CASSISGTPYSNQPQHF. The CDR3 bases are TGTGCCAGCAGCATCTCCGGGACACCGTATAGCAATCAGCCCCAGCATTTT.

CDR3 in amino acids: CASSSHSGSMGEQYF. The CDR3 nucleotides are TGTGCCAGCAGTTCCCATAGCGGGAGTATGGGCGAGCAGTACTTC. The V call is TRBV28, the J call TRBJ2-7, with 9 positions matching TRBD2. Germline loops: CDR1 MDHEN, CDR2 SYDVKM. The CDR3 has 15 residues. The trim removed 4 bases at V and 6 bases at J, leaving 10 bases unmatched.

The chain links TRBV9 to TRBJ2-6; a weak D match, TRBD1 (6 bases). CDR3 length equals 16 residues. Germline V gene lookup returns CDR1 SGDLS and CDR2 YYNGEE. V shed 4 bases and J shed 2 bases, with 13 bases lying between them. The CDR3 DNA reads as TGTGCCAGCAGCCCGGAAACAGGGACTGGGGCCAACGTCCTGACTTTC. Protein sequence: CASSPETGTGANVLTF.